This T cell receptor (beta chain) was obtained from a study of Tregs in tolerant kidney transplant recipients. The CDR3 has 14 amino acids. V gave up 6 bases and J gave up 3 bases; unmatched junction bases: 5. Germline CDR1 SNHLY, CDR2 FYNNEI. Libraries were prepared by immunoSEQ multiplex PCR; TCRdb keeps only in-frame clonotypes and omits some of them. Its table lists 50,000 or so clones. Of note for this clone: Its antigen is not identified. The CDR3 is cut off 3 residues early in the read; its end comes from the germline J gene.

General study results and limits: The most relevant donor-specific Treg TCRbeta repertoire apparently came from expansion with activated donor B cells.

V and J are TRBV2 and TRBJ2-7; 10 bases align to TRBD1. The sample consisted of CD4+ T cells from blood, taken before the transplant. This receptor was identified in a human donor who received a combined kidney and bone marrow transplant. The chain's CDR3 is CASRERDRGYEQYF. The DNA read from the CDR3 is TGTGCCAGCAGGGAAAGGGACAGGGGCTACGAG. Supplemented by reference TRBV2 and TRBJ2-7, the full variable domain reads EPEVTQTPSHQVTQMGQEVILRCVPISNHLYFYWYRQILGQKVEFLVSFYNNEISEKSEIFDDQFSVERPDGSNFTLKIRSTKLEDSAMYFCASRERDRGYEQYFGPGTRLTVT.